This is a list of T cell receptor beta chains from one sample in a study of shared clonotypes between healthy human individuals. Repertoires were generated with immunoSEQ multiplex PCR, while TCRdb's copy carries only in-frame clones and drops some. The data show more than 550,000 clones, with just under 75% seen just once and less than 2% held by the top ten. The sequencing sample was made of memory CD4+ T cells sorted from blood. The receptor source for this set is a woman in her 30s in good health. CDR3s include the opening cysteine and the closing phenylalanine or tryptophan. A D gene is named only where the DNA matches it firmly. A row's size may be missing; if present it is once, few, many or a size class.

TRBJ2-4 TRBV5-1 NA NA CASSLLGEDIQYF TGCGCCAGCAGCTTGTTGGGGGAGGACATTCAGTACTTC
TRBJ2-5 TRBV4-1 NA TRBD2 CASGLAGAETQYF TGCGCCAGCGGTCTAGCGGGAGCCGAGACCCAGTACTTC
TRBJ1-1 TRBV5-1 few NA CASRVQVNTEAFF TGCGCCAGCAGAGTACAGGTGAACACTGAAGCTTTCTTT
TRBJ2-1 TRBV13 once TRBD2 CASSSRRASGRVEQFF TGTGCCAGCAGTTCCCGCCGGGCTAGCGGGAGGGTAGAGCAGTTCTTC
TRBJ2-7 TRBV11-2 NA TRBD1 CASSEVIRDRRYEQYF TGTGCCAGCAGCGAAGTTATTAGGGACAGGCGCTACGAGCAGTACTTC
TRBJ2-5 TRBV29-1 NA TRBD2 CSAPGTSVETQYF TGCAGCGCCCCCGGGACTAGCGTTGAGACCCAGTACTTC
TRBJ1-3 TRBV2 many NA CASIRELRDYTIYF TGTGCCAGCATTCGTGAGCTCCGCGATTACACCATATATTTT
TRBJ2-1 TRBV18 NA TRBD2 CASSPGLAGYNEQFF TGTGCCAGCTCACCGGGACTAGCGGGTTACAATGAGCAGTTCTTC
TRBJ1-5 TRBV27 NA NA CASSFSSSVNQPQHF TGTGCCAGCAGTTTTTCCTCCTCGGTGAATCAGCCCCAGCATTTT
TRBJ2-2 TRBV18 NA NA CASSPPAVLTGELFF TGTGCCAGCTCACCACCGGCAGTCCTCACCGGGGAGCTGTTTTTT